These T cell receptor beta chains were read from a single sample in a study of blood T cell repertoires in COVID-19. TCRdb's copy holds only in-frame clones and misses some; the assay was immunoSEQ multiplex PCR. Among approximately 260,000 clones listed, under 85% were seen once. Specimen: peripheral blood. Source of these receptors: a woman between 35 and 50 years old with active or convalescent COVID-19. Each CDR3 is given with its conserved first and last residue. A D gene is named only where the DNA matches it firmly. Clone size is stated in some rows and not others, as once, few, many or a class when expanded.

V	length	J	size	D	DNA	CDR3
TRBV4-1	16	TRBJ1-1	-	-	TGCGCCAGCAGCCCTCTTCGGACAGTAACGAACACTGAAGCTTTCTTT	CASSPLRTVTNTEAFF
TRBV28	15	TRBJ1-1	-	-	TGTGCCAGCAGCCACCTTACCAGGGATGGGACTGAAGCTTTCTTT	CASSHLTRDGTEAFF
TRBV9	16	TRBJ2-2	-	TRBD1	TGTGCCAGCAGCGTAGCAGGCAGGGGGCGAGTCGGGGAGCTGTTTTTT	CASSVAGRGRVGELFF
TRBV5-1	15	TRBJ1-4	-	-	TGCGCCAGCAGCCTAGATGCCGGAGAAAATGAAAAACTGTTTTTT	CASSLDAGENEKLFF
TRBV27	13	TRBJ1-6	-	-	TGTGCCAGCAGCACGGGGAATAATTCACCCCTCCACTTT	CASSTGNNSPLHF
TRBV28	17	TRBJ2-1	-	TRBD2	TGTGCCAGCAGTGTAGCGGGGGGGCCCCGCTCCTACAATGAGCAGTTCTTC	CASSVAGGPRSYNEQFF
TRBV5-4	15	TRBJ2-1	-	TRBD2	TGTGCCAGCAGCTTTCAACTAGCGGGTAGCCATGAGCAGTTCTTC	CASSFQLAGSHEQFF
TRBV5-1	15	TRBJ2-5	-	TRBD1	TGCGCCAGCAGCTTGGCCGGACAGGACGCGGAGACCCAGTACTTC	CASSLAGQDAETQYF
TRBV5-6	17	TRBJ2-5	-	-	TGTGCCAGCAGCAGTGGACTACCTGGAGCTTACCAAGAGACCCAGTACTTC	CASSSGLPGAYQETQYF
TRBV11-2	14	TRBJ1-5	-	-	TGTGCCAGCAGCTTAGATGGGAGAGGGCAGCCCCAGCATTTT	CASSLDGRGQPQHF
TRBV3-1/TRBV3-2	14	TRBJ1-4	-	-	TGTGCCAGCAGCCAACAGGGCCTCAGTGAAAAACTGTTTTTT	CASSQQGLSEKLFF
TRBV30	13	TRBJ1-2	-	-	TGTGCCTGGGGTGGACAGTCGAACTATGGCTACACCTTC	CAWGGQSNYGYTF
TRBV10-1	15	TRBJ2-1	-	TRBD2	TGCGCCAGCAGTGAGTCGGCAGACGGGGGGAATGAGCAGTTCTTC	CASSESADGGNEQFF
TRBV12-3/TRBV12-4	13	TRBJ1-4	-	TRBD1	TGTGCCAGCAGACGGACAGGTTTAGAAAAACTGTTTTTT	CASRRTGLEKLFF
TRBV7-8	15	TRBJ1-2	few	-	TGTGCCAGCAGCGATACGACAGGCGCCGGAGGTGGCTACACCTTC	CASSDTTGAGGGYTF
TRBV2	12	TRBJ2-1	once	-	TGTGCCAGCAGGCCTACAGGGAATGAGCAGTTCTTC	CASRPTGNEQFF
TRBV3-1/TRBV3-2	14	TRBJ1-1	-	TRBD1	TGTGCCAGCAGCCCGGTTGGGACAGGGGGCGAAGCTTTCTTT	CASSPVGTGGEAFF
TRBV5-6	15	TRBJ2-1	-	-	TGTGCCAGCAGCTTGGGGGGGCCGGGGCCCAATGAGCAGTTCTTC	CASSLGGPGPNEQFF
TRBV4-1	16	TRBJ1-5	-	-	TGCGCCAGCAGCCAAGAGGGGACACCAAGCAATCAGCCCCAGCATTTT	CASSQEGTPSNQPQHF
TRBV27	13	TRBJ2-7	-	TRBD1	TGTGCCAGCAGTAGGACAGGGGGCTACGAGCAGTACTTC	CASSRTGGYEQYF
TRBV19	13	TRBJ2-5	-	-	TGTGCCAGTTCTCCGGGGACTCAAGAGACCCAGTACTTC	CASSPGTQETQYF
TRBV5-1	16	TRBJ1-6	-	TRBD1	TGCGCCAGCACCTTACTTCCGGGACAGGGGAATTCACCCCTCCACTTT	CASTLLPGQGNSPLHF
TRBV30	13	TRBJ2-5	-	-	TGTGCCTGGAGCCACGAGCCGCCGGAGACCCAGTACTTC	CAWSHEPPETQYF
TRBV7-2	14	TRBJ1-2	-	TRBD1	TGTGCCAGCAGTCGCCAGGGACAGGGCTATGGCTACACCTTC	CASSRQGQGYGYTF
TRBV6-5	13	TRBJ2-5	-	-	TGTGCCAGCAGTTACGACAGCTTGGAGACCCAGTACTTC	CASSYDSLETQYF
TRBV30	16	TRBJ2-1	-	TRBD2	TGTGCCTGGAGTGTCGGGGCTAGCGGGGGGGCAGATGAGCAGTTCTTC	CAWSVGASGGADEQFF
TRBV29-1	11	TRBJ1-1	once	-	TGCAGCGTTGATGGCGGGACTGAAGCTTTCTTT	CSVDGGTEAFF
TRBV21-1	16	TRBJ1-1	-	-	TGTGCCAGCGGGACCAGGGGGCGGATTCGAATTTGTGAAGCTTTCTTT	CASGTRGRIRICEAFF
TRBV6-1	12	TRBJ1-2	few	-	TGTGCCAACAGTGATCGAGGGCTTGGCTACACCTTC	CANSDRGLGYTF
TRBV27	15	TRBJ2-3	-	TRBD2	TGTGCCAGCAGTTCGGGGCGGGGGAGCACAGATACGCAGTATTTT	CASSSGRGSTDTQYF
TRBV6-1	16	TRBJ1-6	-	-	TGTGCCAGCAGTGATGGTGGGGCCTACGACTATTCACCCCTCCACTTT	CASSDGGAYDYSPLHF
TRBV19	15	TRBJ1-5	-	-	TGTGCCAGTAGTTTCAGGGGAAACGGCAATCAGCCCCAGCATTTT	CASSFRGNGNQPQHF
TRBV5-5	16	TRBJ1-3	-	-	TGTGCCAGCAGCCCTGGGGGGACCCTCTCTGGAAACACCATATATTTT	CASSPGGTLSGNTIYF
TRBV30	11	TRBJ1-2	-	TRBD1	TGTGCCTGGAGTGCAGGGGGAGGCTACACCTTC	CAWSAGGGYTF
TRBV9	15	TRBJ2-5	-	TRBD2	TGTGCCAGCAGCGCTGACACTAGCGGCCAAGAGACCCAGTACTTC	CASSADTSGQETQYF
TRBV6-5	14	TRBJ1-2	-	TRBD1	TGTGCCAGCAAAGTGGGGGGACAGGGGCTCGGCTACACCTTC	CASKVGGQGLGYTF
TRBV14	14	TRBJ2-1	-	-	TGTGCCAGCAGCCAAGAAGAGGTTCGGACAGAGCAGTTCTTC	CASSQEEVRTEQFF
TRBV3-1/TRBV3-2	16	TRBJ2-3	-	TRBD2	TGTGCCAGCAGTCCGCGACGGGGAGGGAGCACAGATACGCAGTATTTT	CASSPRRGGSTDTQYF
TRBV2	15	TRBJ1-1	-	TRBD1	TGTGCCAGCGATAGGACAGGCTTAGTGAACACTGAAGCTTTCTTT	CASDRTGLVNTEAFF
TRBV20-1	15	TRBJ2-3	-	TRBD1	TGCAGTGCTAGTCCTGGGACAGTAGGCACAGATACGCAGTATTTT	CSASPGTVGTDTQYF
TRBV2	14	TRBJ2-7	-	TRBD1	TGTGCCAGCAGGATAGGACAGGGGGCTTACGAGCAGTACTTC	CASRIGQGAYEQYF
TRBV6-5	16	TRBJ1-3	-	-	TGTGCCAGCAGTTACTTAGGGCGGGGGCAGGGAAACACCATATATTTT	CASSYLGRGQGNTIYF